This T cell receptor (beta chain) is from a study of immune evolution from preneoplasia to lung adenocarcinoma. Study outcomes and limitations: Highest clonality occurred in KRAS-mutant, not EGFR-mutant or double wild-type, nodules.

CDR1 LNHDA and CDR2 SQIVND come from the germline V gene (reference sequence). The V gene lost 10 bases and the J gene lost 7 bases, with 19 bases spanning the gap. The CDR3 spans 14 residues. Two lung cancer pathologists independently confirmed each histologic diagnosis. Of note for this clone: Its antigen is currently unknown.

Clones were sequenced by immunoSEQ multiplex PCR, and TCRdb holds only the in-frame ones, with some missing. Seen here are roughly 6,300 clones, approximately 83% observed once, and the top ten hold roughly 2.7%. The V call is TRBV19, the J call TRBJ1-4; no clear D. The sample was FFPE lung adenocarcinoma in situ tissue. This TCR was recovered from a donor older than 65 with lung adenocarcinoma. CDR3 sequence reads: CATTTFDGFEKLFF. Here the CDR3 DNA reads TGTGCCACCACGACCTTCGACGGCTTTGAAAAACTGTTTTTT.